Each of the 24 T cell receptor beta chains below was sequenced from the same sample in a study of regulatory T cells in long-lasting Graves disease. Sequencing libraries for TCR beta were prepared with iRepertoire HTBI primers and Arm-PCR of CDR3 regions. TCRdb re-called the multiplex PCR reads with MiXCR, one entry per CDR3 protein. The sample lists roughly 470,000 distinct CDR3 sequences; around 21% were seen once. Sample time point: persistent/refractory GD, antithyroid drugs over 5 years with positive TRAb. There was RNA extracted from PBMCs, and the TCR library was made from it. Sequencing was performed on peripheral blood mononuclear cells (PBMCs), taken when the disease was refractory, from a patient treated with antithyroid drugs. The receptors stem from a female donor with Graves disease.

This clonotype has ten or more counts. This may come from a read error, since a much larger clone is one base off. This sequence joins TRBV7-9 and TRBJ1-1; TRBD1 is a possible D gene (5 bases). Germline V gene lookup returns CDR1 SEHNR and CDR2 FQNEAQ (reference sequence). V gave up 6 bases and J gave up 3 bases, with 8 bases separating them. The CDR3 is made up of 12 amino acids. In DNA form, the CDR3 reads TGTGCCAGCAGTTCGGGGCACACTGAAGCTTTCTTT. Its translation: CASSSGHTEAFF.

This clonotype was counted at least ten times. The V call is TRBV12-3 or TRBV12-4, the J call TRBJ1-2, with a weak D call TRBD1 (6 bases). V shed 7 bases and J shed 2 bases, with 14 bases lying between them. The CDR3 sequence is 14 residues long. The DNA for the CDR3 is TGTGCCAGCACCTCGACAGGATTAAACTATGGCTACACCTTC. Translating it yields CASTSTGLNYGYTF.

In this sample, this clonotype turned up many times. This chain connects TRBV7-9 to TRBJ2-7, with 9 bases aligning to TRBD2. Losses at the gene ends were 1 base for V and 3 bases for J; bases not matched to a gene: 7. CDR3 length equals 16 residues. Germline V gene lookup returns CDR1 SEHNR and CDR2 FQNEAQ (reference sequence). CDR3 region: CASSLDALAGVYEQYF. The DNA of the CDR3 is TGTGCCAGCAGCTTAGATGCACTAGCGGGCGTCTACGAGCAGTACTTC. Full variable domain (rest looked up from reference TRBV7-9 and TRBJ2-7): DTGVSQNPRHKITKRGQNVTFRCDPISEHNRLYWYRQTLGQGPEFLTYFQNEAQLEKSRLLSDRFSAERPKGSFSTLEIQRTEQGDSAMYLCASSLDALAGVYEQYFGPGTRLTVT.

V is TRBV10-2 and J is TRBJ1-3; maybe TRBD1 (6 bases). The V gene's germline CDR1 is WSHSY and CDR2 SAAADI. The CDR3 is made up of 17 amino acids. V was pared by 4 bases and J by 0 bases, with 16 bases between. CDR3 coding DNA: TGCGCCAGCAGTGTGCTTGGGGGGGCGAACTCTGGAAACACCATATATTTT. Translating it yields CASSVLGGANSGNTIYF.

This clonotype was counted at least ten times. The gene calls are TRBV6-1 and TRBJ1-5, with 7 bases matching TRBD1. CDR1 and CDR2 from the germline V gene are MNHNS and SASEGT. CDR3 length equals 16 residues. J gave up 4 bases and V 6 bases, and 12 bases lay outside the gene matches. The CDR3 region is CASRGHPGTVNQPQHF. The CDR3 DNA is TGTGCCAGCAGAGGACACCCCGGGACAGTGAATCAGCCCCAGCATTTT.

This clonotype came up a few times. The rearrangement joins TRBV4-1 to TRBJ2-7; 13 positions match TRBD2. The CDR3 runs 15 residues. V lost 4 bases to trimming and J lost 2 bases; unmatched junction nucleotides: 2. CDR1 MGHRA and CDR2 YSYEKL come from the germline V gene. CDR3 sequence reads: CASSLLAGGTYEQYF. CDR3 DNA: TGCGCCAGCAGCCTACTAGCGGGAGGGACCTACGAGCAGTACTTC.

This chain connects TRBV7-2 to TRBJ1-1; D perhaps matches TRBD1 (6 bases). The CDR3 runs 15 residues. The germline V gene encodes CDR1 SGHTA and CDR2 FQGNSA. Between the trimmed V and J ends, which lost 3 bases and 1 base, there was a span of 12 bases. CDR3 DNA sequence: TGTGCCAGCAGCTTTATTTCACAGGGGAACACTGAAGCTTTCTTT. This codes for CASSFISQGNTEAFF.

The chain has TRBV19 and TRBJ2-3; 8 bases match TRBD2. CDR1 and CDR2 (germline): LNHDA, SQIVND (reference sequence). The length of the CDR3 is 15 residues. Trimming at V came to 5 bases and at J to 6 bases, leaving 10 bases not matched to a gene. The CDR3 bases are TGTGCCAGTAGTCCGACTGCGGGGGGCGGTGATACGCAGTATTTT. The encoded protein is CASSPTAGGGDTQYF.

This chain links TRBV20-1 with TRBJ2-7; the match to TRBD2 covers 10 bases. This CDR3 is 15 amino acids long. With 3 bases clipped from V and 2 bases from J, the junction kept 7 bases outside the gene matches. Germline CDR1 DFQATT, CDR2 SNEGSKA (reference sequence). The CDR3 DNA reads TGCAGTGCTAGGGGGCAGCGGGGGGGAACCTACGAGCAGTACTTC. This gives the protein CSARGQRGGTYEQYF.

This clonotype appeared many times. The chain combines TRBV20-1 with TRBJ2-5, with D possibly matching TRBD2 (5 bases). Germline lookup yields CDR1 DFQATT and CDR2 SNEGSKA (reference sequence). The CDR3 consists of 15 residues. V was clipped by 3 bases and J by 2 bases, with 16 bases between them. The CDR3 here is CSARALTRFQETQYF. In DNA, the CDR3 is TGCAGTGCTAGGGCGCTCACTAGATTTCAAGAGACCCAGTACTTC.

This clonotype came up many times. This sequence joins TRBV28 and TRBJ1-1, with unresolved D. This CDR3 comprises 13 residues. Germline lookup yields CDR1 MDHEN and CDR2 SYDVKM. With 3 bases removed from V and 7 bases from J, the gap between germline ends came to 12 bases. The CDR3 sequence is CASSFLETVEAFF. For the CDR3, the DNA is TGTGCCAGCAGTTTCCTCGAGACGGTTGAAGCTTTCTTT. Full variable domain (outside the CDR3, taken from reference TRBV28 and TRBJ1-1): DVKVTQSSRYLVKRTGEKVFLECVQDMDHENMFWYRQDPGLGLRLIYFSYDVKMKEKGDIPEGYSVSREKKERFSLILESASTNQTSMYLCASSFLETVEAFFGQGTRLTVV.

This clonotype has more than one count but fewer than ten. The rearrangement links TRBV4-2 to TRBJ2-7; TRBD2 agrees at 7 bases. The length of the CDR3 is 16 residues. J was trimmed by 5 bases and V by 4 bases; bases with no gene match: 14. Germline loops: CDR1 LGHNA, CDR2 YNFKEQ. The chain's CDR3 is CASSPKGGSVLHEQYF. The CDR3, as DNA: TGTGCCAGCAGCCCAAAGGGAGGGTCAGTCTTGCACGAGCAGTACTTC.

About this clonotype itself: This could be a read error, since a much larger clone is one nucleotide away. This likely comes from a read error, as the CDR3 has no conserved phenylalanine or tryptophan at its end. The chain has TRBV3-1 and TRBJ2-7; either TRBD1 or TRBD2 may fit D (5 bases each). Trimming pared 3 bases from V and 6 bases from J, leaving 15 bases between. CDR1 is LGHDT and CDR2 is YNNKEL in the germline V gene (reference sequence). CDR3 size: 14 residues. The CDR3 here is CASSHYGTALEQYS. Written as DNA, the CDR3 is TGTGCCAGCAGCCATTACGGGACGGCGCTCGAGCAGTACTCC.

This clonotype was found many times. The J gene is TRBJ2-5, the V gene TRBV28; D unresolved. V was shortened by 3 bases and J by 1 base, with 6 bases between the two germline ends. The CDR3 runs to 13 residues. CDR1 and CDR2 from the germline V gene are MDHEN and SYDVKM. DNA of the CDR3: TGTGCCAGCAGTTTTGACCTCCAAGAGACCCAGTACTTC. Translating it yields CASSFDLQETQYF.

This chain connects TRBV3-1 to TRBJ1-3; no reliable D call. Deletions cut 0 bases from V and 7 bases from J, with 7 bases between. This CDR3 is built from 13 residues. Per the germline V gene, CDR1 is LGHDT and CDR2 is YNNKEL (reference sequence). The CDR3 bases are TGTGCCAGCAGCCAAGACGCGCGGAACACCATATATTTT. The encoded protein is CASSQDARNTIYF.

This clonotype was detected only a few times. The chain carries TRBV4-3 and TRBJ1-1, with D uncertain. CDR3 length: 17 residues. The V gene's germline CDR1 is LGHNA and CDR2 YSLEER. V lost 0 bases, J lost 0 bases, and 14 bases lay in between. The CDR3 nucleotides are TGCGCCAGCAGCCAAGATCGAACCGGGTCCCTGAACACTGAAGCTTTCTTT. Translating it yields CASSQDRTGSLNTEAFF.

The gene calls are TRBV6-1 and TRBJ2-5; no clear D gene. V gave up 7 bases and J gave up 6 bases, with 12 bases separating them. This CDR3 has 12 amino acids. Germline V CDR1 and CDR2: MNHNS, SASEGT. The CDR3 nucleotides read TGTGCCAGCAACAGCCCCCAGAAGACCCAGTACTTC. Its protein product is CASNSPQKTQYF.

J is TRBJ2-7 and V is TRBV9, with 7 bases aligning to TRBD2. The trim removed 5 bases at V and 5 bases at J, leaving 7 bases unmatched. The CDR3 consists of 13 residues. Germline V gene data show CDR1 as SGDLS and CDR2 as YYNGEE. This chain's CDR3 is CASSHGLVHEQYF. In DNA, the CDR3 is TGTGCCAGCAGTCATGGACTAGTACACGAGCAGTACTTC.

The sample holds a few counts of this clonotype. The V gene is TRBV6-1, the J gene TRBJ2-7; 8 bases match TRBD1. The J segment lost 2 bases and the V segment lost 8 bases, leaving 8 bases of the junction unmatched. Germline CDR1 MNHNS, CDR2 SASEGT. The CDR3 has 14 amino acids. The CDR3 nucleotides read TGTGCCAGCGGAGCCGGGACAGGTGCCTACGAGCAGTACTTC. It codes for CASGAGTGAYEQYF.

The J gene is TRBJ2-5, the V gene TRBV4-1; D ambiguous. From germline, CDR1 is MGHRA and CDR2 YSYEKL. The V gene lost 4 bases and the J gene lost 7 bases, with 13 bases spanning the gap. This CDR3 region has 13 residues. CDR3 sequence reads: CASSLLVGGTQYF. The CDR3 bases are TGCGCCAGCAGCCTCTTGGTCGGCGGGACCCAGTACTTC.

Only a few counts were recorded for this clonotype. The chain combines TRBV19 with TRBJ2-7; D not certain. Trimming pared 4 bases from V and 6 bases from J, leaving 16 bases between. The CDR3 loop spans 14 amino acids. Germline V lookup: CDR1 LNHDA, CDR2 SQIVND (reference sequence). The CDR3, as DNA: TGTGCCAGTAGTACGTCAGGTTCGGCCTTCGAGCAGTACTTC. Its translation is CASSTSGSAFEQYF.

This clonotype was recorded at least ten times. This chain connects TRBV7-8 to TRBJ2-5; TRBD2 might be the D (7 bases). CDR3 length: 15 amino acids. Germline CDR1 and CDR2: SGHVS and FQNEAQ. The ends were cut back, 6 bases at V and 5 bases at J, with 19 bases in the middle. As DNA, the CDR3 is TGTGCCAGCAGTTCCCCCGGGGGGCTCTGGGAGACCCAGTACTTC. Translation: CASSSPGGLWETQYF.

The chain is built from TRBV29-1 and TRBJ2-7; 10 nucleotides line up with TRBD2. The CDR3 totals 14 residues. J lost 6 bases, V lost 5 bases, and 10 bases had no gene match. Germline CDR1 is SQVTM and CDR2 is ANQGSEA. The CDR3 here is CSVTLGGLASEQYF. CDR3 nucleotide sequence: TGCAGCGTTACCCTGGGGGGACTAGCGAGCGAGCAGTACTTC.

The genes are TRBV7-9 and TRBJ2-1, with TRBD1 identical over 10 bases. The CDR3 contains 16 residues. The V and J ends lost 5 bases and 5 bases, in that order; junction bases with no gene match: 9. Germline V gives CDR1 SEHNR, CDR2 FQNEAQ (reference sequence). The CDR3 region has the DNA TGTGCCAGCAGCACCACTGCCGGGACAGGGGACAATGAGCAGTTCTTC. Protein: CASSTTAGTGDNEQFF.